This T cell receptor beta chain was identified in a study of control samples from healthy donors and cancer patients (dated by TCRdb to between 2020 and 2021). To prepare the library, the immunoSEQ multiplex PCR assay was applied. Drawn from immuneACCESS, this table holds only the in-frame rearrangements with V and J called that TCRdb kept. Clones are partly lost; checked studies trace under half to an unresolved V gene and leave the rest unexplained. A total of about 79,000 clones appear in this sample, more than 85% of them only once. Roughly 1.3% of the sample is taken by the ten largest. V and J lose 3 bases and 4 bases, and a span of 12 bases separates them. For CDR1 and CDR2, the germline V gene (reference sequence) lists LNHDA and SQIVND. From the cysteine up to the phenylalanine, the CDR3 has a length of 14 residues. Only CDR3 DNA is held: 42 bases, read in frame from base 1. As regards this clone: Its binding antigen is unknown. No base quality values were provided; no much bigger clone lies one nucleotide off.

This sequence uses TRBV19 and TRBJ1-2, with a tentative D gene TRBD1 over 5 matching bases. Input material: PBMCs. This receptor was obtained from a woman in her 40s with lung cancer. The CDR3 corresponds to CASSMSGGRYGYTF. The sequence in DNA is TGTGCCAGTAGTATGTCGGGGGGTCGCTATGGCTACACCTTC. The full variable domain, completed from the reference TRBV19 and TRBJ1-2 proteins outside the CDR3, reads DGGITQSPKYLFRKEGQNVTLSCEQNLNHDAMYWYRQDPGQGLRLIYYSQIVNDFQKGDIAEGYSVSREKKESFPLTVTSAQKNPTAFYLCASSMSGGRYGYTFGSGTRLTVV.